This TCR beta chain was profiled in a study of cytomegalovirus exposure and HLA in healthy donors. The donors comprised healthy bone marrow donors. Though probably carrying unrecorded immune exposures, donors were nominally healthy at sampling. Nobody recorded the CMV serostatus of this donor. In the PCR, 60 Vbeta and 13 Jbeta primers were used. The data were produced by immunoSEQ multiplex PCR, yet TCRdb's version contains in-frame clones alone and is incomplete. The profile shows 75,000 to 90,000 clones, more than 60% of them singletons. General study findings and limits: Using the classifier, cytomegalovirus status was reportedly diagnosed with high specificity and sensitivity.

Germline-derived CDR1 and CDR2 are SEHNR and FQNEAQ (reference sequence). V lost 6 bases to trimming and J lost 5 bases; unmatched junction nucleotides: 9. This CDR3 contains 14 residues. Comments on this clone: Its specificity is unknown.

This TCR was recovered from a human donor in good health. The sequencing input was PBMCs. The chain couples TRBV7-9 to TRBJ1-2; 7 bases align to TRBD1. CDR3 bases: TGTGCCAGCAGAGCCGACAGGGTGGTTTATGGCTACACCTTC. Its translation is CASRADRVVYGYTF.